This T cell receptor (beta chain) emerged from a study of T cell repertoires in cytomegalovirus infection. This CDR3 comprises 18 residues. Germline V CDR1 and CDR2: LGHNA, YNFKEQ. V was cut by 0 bases and J by 2 bases, with 17 bases left in between. With respect to this clonotype: Its antigen is unidentified.

Each CDR3 protein is one row after TCRdb ran MiXCR on the reads. The repertoire has approximately 590,000 distinct CDR3 sequences, under 45% of them found once; the top ten carry over 45%. The receptor comes from a human donor in good health (CMV status not recorded). Some clones in this sample may be carry-over from other donors' samples. The V gene is TRBV4-2, the J gene TRBJ2-1; the D gene is possibly TRBD1 (6 bases). This specimen was cultured PBMCs, taken from culture after CMV antigen stimulation. In DNA, the CDR3 is TGTGCCAGCAGCCAAGAACCTTCCGGGACAAGCACCTACAATGAGCAGTTCTTC. It is translated as CASSQEPSGTSTYNEQFF.